A single sample is the source of the 21 T cell receptor beta chains below, sequenced in a study of blood T cell repertoires in COVID-19. Clones were read by immunoSEQ multiplex PCR, and TCRdb kept only the in-frame ones, dropping some. The table lists more than 150,000 clones, about 85% of them singletons. Source material: peripheral blood. The receptor source for this set is a woman of 80 years or more with acute or convalescent COVID-19.

The chain uses TRBV6-5 and TRBJ1-2; possible D gene TRBD1, 5 bases. The CDR3 is made up of 14 amino acids. Germline V gene lookup returns CDR1 MNHEY and CDR2 SVGAGI. Trimming shortened V by 7 bases and J by 4 bases, and 16 bases separated the two germline ends. The CDR3 sequence is CASTPGGASYGYTF. The CDR3 region has the DNA TGTGCCAGCACTCCCGGAGGGGCGTCCTATGGCTACACCTTC.

CDR3: CASRSDRGGYGYTF. The CDR3 nucleotides read TGTGCCAGCAGGTCGGACAGGGGAGGCTATGGCTACACCTTC. This chain joins TRBV5-4 and TRBJ1-2, with TRBD1 matching 9 bases. Per germline, CDR1 SGHNT and CDR2 YYREEE (reference sequence). J was trimmed by 4 bases and V by 5 bases; bases with no gene match: 6. This CDR3 is built from 14 residues.

This clone was counted only a few times. The V and J genes are TRBV7-8 and TRBJ1-1, with 7 bases lining up with TRBD1. This CDR3 spans 14 amino acids. Germline V gene data show CDR1 as SGHVS and CDR2 as FQNEAQ. Trimming cost V 6 bases and J 4 bases; bases outside gene matches: 8. The CDR3 sequence is CASSPGQASTEAFF. CDR3 bases: TGTGCCAGCAGTCCTGGACAGGCTAGCACTGAAGCTTTCTTT.

The J gene is TRBJ1-3, the V gene TRBV5-4; TRBD1 might be the D (5 bases). Germline CDR1 SGHNT, CDR2 YYREEE (reference sequence). The ends were cut back, 0 bases at V and 0 bases at J, with 16 bases in the middle. The CDR3 covers 18 residues. The CDR3 loop is CASSLGGIGGLSGNTIYF. The CDR3, as DNA: TGTGCCAGCAGCTTGGGAGGGATCGGGGGACTCTCTGGAAACACCATATATTTT.

This sequence joins TRBV12-3 or TRBV12-4 and TRBJ2-7, with 7 nucleotides matching TRBD2. J gave up 6 bases and V 3 bases, and 2 bases lay outside the gene matches. The CDR3 spans 12 residues. CDR3 DNA sequence: TGTGCCAGCAGTTTTTCGGGAGGCGAGCAGTACTTC. Translation: CASSFSGGEQYF.

This chain connects TRBV7-9 to TRBJ2-1; 10 positions agree with TRBD2. Per germline, CDR1 SEHNR and CDR2 FQNEAQ (reference sequence). The J segment lost 9 bases and the V segment lost 3 bases, leaving 11 bases of the junction unmatched. The CDR3 length is 16 residues. Here the CDR3 reads CASSLKGLAIRGEQFF. The CDR3 nucleotides are TGTGCCAGCAGCTTGAAGGGACTAGCGATCAGGGGTGAGCAGTTCTTC.

This sequence joins TRBV5-1 and TRBJ2-7, with a tentative D call TRBD1 (6 bases). CDR3 length equals 16 residues. The V end lost 4 bases, the J end lost 2 bases, and 19 bases lay between the germline ends. Germline values: CDR1 SGHRS, CDR2 YFSETQ. Here the CDR3 DNA reads TGCGCCAGCAGCATAGTACTGACAGGCCTTGCCTACGAGCAGTACTTC. The encoded protein is CASSIVLTGLAYEQYF.

The chain employs TRBV4-3 and TRBJ2-1; D call uncertain. There are 16 residues in the CDR3. The ends were cut back, 0 bases at V and 8 bases at J, with 17 bases in the middle. The germline V gene has CDR1 LGHNA and CDR2 YSLEER. CDR3 sequence: CASSQEAHSRGDEQFF. In nucleotides, the CDR3 is TGCGCCAGCAGCCAAGAAGCCCACTCCCGAGGCGATGAGCAGTTCTTC.

The chain couples TRBV5-4 to TRBJ2-6, with a weak D call TRBD1 (6 bases). There are 15 residues in the CDR3. V lost 5 bases and J lost 2, with 11 bases in between. Germline CDR1 reads SGHNT; CDR2 reads YYREEE (reference sequence). The CDR3 region is CASSRTGTGANVLTF. For the CDR3, the DNA is TGTGCCAGCAGTCGTACAGGGACTGGGGCCAACGTCCTGACTTTC. Filled out from reference TRBV5-4 and TRBJ2-6, the complete variable domain reads ETGVTQSPTHLIKTRGQQVTLRCSSQSGHNTVSWYQQALGQGPQFIFQYYREEENGRGNFPPRFSGLQFPNYSSELNVNALELDDSALYLCASSRTGTGANVLTFGAGSRLTVL.

Only a few counts were recorded for this clone. CDR3: CASRKAGTRDTGELFF. CDR3 DNA sequence: TGTGCCAGCAGAAAGGCCGGGACTAGGGACACCGGGGAGCTGTTTTTT. The chain employs TRBV6-6 and TRBJ2-2, with 8 bases aligning to TRBD2. Unmatched junction bases numbered 9, after V lost 6 bases and J lost 3 bases. There are 16 residues in the CDR3. The germline CDR1 and CDR2 sequences are MNHNY and SVGAGI (reference sequence).

The genes are TRBV18 and TRBJ2-1; possible D gene TRBD1, 5 bases. V lost 0 bases, J lost 0 bases, and 9 bases lay in between. This CDR3 is built from 16 residues. CDR1 is KGHSH and CDR2 is LQKENI in the germline V gene. CDR3 sequence (DNA): TGTGCCAGCTCACCACCGGGGCTAGGCTCCTACAATGAGCAGTTCTTC. Protein: CASSPPGLGSYNEQFF.

The chain is built from TRBV19 and TRBJ2-3; 14 bases match TRBD2. The CDR3 contains 18 residues. Germline V gene sequence: CDR1 LNHDA, CDR2 SQIVND (reference sequence). Trimming cost V 6 bases and J 8 bases; bases outside gene matches: 16. The CDR3 loop reads CASSPPGLAGALFFTQYF. The CDR3 DNA reads TGTGCCAGTAGCCCCCCGGGACTAGCGGGGGCCCTCTTCTTTACGCAGTATTTT.

V and J are TRBV4-1 and TRBJ2-3; TRBD2 aligns across 7 bases. Trimming cost V 3 bases and J 0 bases; bases outside gene matches: 3. This CDR3 has 15 residues. Germline CDR1 is MGHRA and CDR2 is YSYEKL. This chain's CDR3 is CASSQIGGSTDTQYF. The CDR3 nucleotides are TGCGCCAGCAGCCAGATCGGGGGGAGCACAGATACGCAGTATTTT.

This chain connects TRBV6-1 to TRBJ2-1; a weak D match, TRBD1 (6 bases). The CDR3 totals 15 residues. Trimming took 0 bases from V and 5 from J, leaving 11 bases between them. CDR1 and CDR2 from the germline V gene are MNHNS and SASEGT. CDR3 nucleotide sequence: TGTGCCAGCAGTGAAGCCTTAGGACAGAACAATGAGCAGTTCTTC. Translating gives CASSEALGQNNEQFF.

The CDR3 coding sequence is TGTGCCAGCAGTATCCCGGACAGCGGAAATGAAAAACTGTTTTTT. It specifies CASSIPDSGNEKLFF. This chain joins TRBV2 and TRBJ1-4; possibly TRBD1 for D (6 bases). The V and J ends lost 5 bases and 5 bases respectively, with 15 bases between them. Germline-derived CDR1 and CDR2 are SNHLY and FYNNEI. The CDR3 consists of 15 residues.

This clone was recorded a few times. The J gene is TRBJ1-1, the V gene TRBV27, with 11 bases aligning to TRBD1. Germline loops: CDR1 MNHEY, CDR2 SMNVEV (reference sequence). The CDR3 is 14 residues long. V trimming: 7 bases; J trimming: 6 bases; junction bases outside the gene matches: 7. For the CDR3, the DNA is TGTGCCAGCATTCGGACAGGGGGCGCATCTGAAGCTTTCTTT. Translation: CASIRTGGASEAFF.

V usage is TRBV6-2 or TRBV6-3 and J usage is TRBJ2-7, with D perhaps TRBD2 (5 bases). V shed 5 bases and J shed 4 bases, with 18 bases lying between them. The CDR3 is made up of 15 amino acids. Germline CDR1 MNHEY, CDR2 SVGEGT. This CDR3 is CASSDLNGAEYEQYF. The DNA of the CDR3 is TGTGCCAGCAGTGATCTTAACGGAGCGGAATACGAGCAGTACTTC.

The rearrangement uses TRBV11-3 and TRBJ2-1; D is unclear. Germline V CDR1 and CDR2: SGHNT, YENEEA. V lost 0 bases and J 9 bases, leaving 15 bases between the germline ends. The CDR3 has 15 residues. CDR3 residues: CASSLEARPSGEQFF. In nucleotides, the CDR3 is TGTGCCAGCAGCTTAGAGGCCCGGCCGTCGGGTGAGCAGTTCTTC. Variable domain in full (rest from reference TRBV11-3 and TRBJ2-1): EAGVVQSPRYKIIEKKQPVAFWCNPISGHNTLYWYLQNLGQGPELLIRYENEEAVDDSQLPKDRFSAERLKGVDSTLKIQPAELGDSAVYLCASSLEARPSGEQFFGPGTRLTVL.

This clone was found many times. The CDR3 coding sequence is TGTGCCAGCAGCACCACTAGCGGGGGGGCCCTGAATGAGCAGTTCTTC. Protein: CASSTTSGGALNEQFF. The gene calls are TRBV5-5 and TRBJ2-1, with TRBD2 identical over 13 bases. V lost 4 bases to trimming and J lost 7 bases; unmatched junction nucleotides: 8. Germline-derived CDR1 and CDR2 are SGHKS and YYEKEE (reference sequence). The CDR3 loop spans 16 amino acids.

The chain couples TRBV5-1 to TRBJ1-1; D not certain. Germline CDR1 and CDR2: SGHRS and YFSETQ. V was pared by 0 bases and J by 7 bases, with 10 bases between. The CDR3 runs 13 residues. CDR3 residues: CASSLAATGEAFF. In DNA, the CDR3 is TGCGCCAGCAGCTTGGCTGCCACCGGTGAAGCTTTCTTT.

The chain uses TRBV20-1 and TRBJ1-5; tentatively, D is TRBD1 (5 bases). Germline V gene sequence: CDR1 DFQATT, CDR2 SNEGSKA (reference sequence). Trimming removed 3 bases from V and 1 base from J, with 10 bases in between. The CDR3 has 14 amino acids. Here the CDR3 reads CSASVGGSNQPQHF. Here the CDR3 DNA reads TGCAGTGCTAGTGTGGGGGGGAGCAATCAGCCCCAGCATTTT.